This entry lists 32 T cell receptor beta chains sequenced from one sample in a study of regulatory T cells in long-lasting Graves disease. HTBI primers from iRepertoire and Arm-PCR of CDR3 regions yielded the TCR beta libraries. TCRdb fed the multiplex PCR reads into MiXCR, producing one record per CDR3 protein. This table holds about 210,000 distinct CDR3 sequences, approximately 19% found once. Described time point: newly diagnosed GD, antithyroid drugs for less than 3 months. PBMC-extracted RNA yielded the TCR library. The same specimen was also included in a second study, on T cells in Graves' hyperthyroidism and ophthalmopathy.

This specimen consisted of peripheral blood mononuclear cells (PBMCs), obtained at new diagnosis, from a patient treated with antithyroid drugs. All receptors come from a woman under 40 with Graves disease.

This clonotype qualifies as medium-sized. Written as DNA, the CDR3 is TGTGCCAGCAGTTCCCACTCGACAGGCCTCTATGGCTACACCTTC. Encoded protein: CASSSHSTGLYGYTF. The V call is TRBV27, the J call TRBJ1-2, with D possibly being TRBD1 (6 bases). The CDR3 spans 15 residues. Trimming shortened V by 4 bases and J by 4 bases, and 16 bases separated the two germline ends. Germline V lookup: CDR1 MNHEY, CDR2 SMNVEV (reference sequence).

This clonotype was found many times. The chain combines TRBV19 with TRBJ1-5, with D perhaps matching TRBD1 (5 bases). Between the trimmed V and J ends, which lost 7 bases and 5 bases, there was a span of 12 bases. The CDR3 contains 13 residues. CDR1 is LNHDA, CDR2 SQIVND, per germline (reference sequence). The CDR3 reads CASNTREYQPQHF. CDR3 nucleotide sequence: TGTGCCAGTAACACCAGGGAATATCAGCCCCAGCATTTT.

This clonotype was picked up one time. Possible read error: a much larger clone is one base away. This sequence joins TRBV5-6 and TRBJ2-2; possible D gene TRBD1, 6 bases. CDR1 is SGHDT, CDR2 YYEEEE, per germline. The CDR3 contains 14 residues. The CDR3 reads CVSRGGQYTGELFF. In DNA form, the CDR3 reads TGTGTCAGCAGGGGTGGGCAGTACACCGGGGAGCTGTTTTTT.

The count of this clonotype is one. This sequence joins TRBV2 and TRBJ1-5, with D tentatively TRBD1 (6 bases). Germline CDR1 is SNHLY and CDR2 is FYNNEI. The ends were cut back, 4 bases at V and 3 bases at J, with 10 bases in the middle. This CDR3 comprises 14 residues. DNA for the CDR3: TGTGCCAGCAGTGCCGTGGGGGCCAATCAGCCCCAGCATTTT. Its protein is CASSAVGANQPQHF.

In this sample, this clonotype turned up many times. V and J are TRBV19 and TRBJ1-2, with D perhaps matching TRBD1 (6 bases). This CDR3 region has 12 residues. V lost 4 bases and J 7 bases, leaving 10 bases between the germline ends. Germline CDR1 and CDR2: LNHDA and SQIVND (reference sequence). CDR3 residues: CASSNDRRGYTF. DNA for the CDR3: TGTGCCAGTAGTAATGACAGGCGTGGCTACACCTTC.

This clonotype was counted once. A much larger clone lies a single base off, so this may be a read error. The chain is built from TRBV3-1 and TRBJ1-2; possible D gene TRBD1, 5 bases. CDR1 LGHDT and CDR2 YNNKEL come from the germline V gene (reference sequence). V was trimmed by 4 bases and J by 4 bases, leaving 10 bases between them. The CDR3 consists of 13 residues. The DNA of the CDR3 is TGTGCCAGCAGCCCCATGACAGTCTATGGCTACACCTTC. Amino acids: CASSPMTVYGYTF.

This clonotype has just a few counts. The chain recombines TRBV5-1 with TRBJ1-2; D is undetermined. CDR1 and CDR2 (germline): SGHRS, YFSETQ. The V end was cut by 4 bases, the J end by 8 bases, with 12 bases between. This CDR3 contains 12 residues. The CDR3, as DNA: TGCGCCAGCAGCCCGGATGGTAAGGGCTACACCTTC. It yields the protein CASSPDGKGYTF.

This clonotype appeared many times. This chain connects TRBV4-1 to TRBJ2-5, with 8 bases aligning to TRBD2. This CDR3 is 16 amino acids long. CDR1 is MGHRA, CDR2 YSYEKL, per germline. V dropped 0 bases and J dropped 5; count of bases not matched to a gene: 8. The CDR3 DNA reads TGCGCCAGCAGCCAAGATCAAGCGGGAGTCGCTGAGACCCAGTACTTC. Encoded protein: CASSQDQAGVAETQYF.

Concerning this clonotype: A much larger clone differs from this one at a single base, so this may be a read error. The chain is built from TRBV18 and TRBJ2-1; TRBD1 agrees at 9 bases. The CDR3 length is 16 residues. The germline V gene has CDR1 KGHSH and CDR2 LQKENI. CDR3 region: CASSPTGQGRYSEQFF. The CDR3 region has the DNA TGTGCCAGCTCACCAACGGGACAGGGACGTTACAGTGAGCAGTTCTTC.

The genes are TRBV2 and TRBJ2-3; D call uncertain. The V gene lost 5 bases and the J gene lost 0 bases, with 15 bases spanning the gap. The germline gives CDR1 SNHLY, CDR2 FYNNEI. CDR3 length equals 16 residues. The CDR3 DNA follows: TGTGCCAGCAGTCTTCCCCAAGGACGCAGCACAGATACGCAGTATTTT. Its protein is CASSLPQGRSTDTQYF.

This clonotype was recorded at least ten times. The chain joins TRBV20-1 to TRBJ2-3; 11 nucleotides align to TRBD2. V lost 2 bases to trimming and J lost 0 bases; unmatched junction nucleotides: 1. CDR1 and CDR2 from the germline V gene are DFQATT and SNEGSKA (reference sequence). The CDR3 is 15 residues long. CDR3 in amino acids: CSARLAGGSTDTQYF. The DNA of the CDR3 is TGCAGTGCTAGACTAGCGGGAGGAAGCACAGATACGCAGTATTTT.

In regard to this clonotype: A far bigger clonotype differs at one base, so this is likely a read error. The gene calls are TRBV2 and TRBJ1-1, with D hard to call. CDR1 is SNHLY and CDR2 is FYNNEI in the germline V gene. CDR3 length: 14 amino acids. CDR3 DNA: TGTGCCAACAGTGAGCCCGTGGATAACACTGAAGCTTTCTTT. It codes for CANSEPVDNTEAFF.

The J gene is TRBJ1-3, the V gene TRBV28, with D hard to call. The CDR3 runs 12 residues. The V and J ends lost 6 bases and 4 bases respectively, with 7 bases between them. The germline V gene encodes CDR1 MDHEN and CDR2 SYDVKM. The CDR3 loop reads CASSRIGNTIYF. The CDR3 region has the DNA TGTGCCAGCAGCCGTATCGGAAACACCATATATTTT.

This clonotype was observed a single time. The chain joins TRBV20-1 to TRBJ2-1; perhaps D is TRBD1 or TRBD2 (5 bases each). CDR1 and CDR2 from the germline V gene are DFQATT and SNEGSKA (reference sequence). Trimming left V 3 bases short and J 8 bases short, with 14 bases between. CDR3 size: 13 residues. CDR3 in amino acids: CSASGTSAYEQFF. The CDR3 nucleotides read TGCAGTGCTAGCGGGACCTCCGCTTATGAGCAGTTCTTC.

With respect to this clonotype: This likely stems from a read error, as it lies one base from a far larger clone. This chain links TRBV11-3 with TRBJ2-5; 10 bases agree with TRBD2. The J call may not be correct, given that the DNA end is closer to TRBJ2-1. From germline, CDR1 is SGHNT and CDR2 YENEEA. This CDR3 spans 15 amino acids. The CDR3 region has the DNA TGTGCCAGCAGATTCAGCGGGGGGGCGCGCAAAGAGCAGTTCTTC. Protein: CASRFSGGARKEQFF.

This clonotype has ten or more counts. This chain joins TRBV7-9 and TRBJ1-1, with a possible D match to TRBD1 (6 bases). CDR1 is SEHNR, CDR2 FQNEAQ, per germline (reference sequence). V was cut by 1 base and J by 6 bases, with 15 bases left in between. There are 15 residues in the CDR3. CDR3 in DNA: TGTGCCAGCAGCTTAGGCGGACAGCTGGAACCTGAAGCTTTCTTT. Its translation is CASSLGGQLEPEAFF.

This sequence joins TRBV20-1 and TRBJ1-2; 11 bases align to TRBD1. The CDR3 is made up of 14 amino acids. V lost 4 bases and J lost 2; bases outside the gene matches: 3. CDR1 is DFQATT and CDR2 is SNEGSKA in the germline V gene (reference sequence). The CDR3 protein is CSAIRTGGNYGYTF. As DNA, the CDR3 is TGCAGTGCTATACGGACAGGGGGCAACTATGGCTACACCTTC.

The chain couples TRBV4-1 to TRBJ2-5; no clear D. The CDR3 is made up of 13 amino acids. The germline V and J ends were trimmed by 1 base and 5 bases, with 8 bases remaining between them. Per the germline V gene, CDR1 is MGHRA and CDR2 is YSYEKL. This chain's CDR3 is CASSQGILETQYF. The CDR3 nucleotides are TGCGCCAGCAGCCAAGGCATTTTGGAGACCCAGTACTTC.

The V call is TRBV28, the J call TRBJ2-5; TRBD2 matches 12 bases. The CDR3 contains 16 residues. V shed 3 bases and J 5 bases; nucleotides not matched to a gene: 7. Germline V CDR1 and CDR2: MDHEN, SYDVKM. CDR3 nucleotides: TGTGCCAGCAGTTTGAAGACTAGCGGGAGAGGGGAGACCCAGTACTTC. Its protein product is CASSLKTSGRGETQYF.

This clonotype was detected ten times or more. The CDR3 coding sequence is TGCGCCAGCAGCCAAGGGACTAGTCCCAGCGAGCAGTACTTC. Residues: CASSQGTSPSEQYF. The chain is built from TRBV4-1 and TRBJ2-7; 7 bases line up with TRBD2. The CDR3 is made up of 14 amino acids. Looked up from germline, CDR1 is MGHRA and CDR2 is YSYEKL. V was pared by 1 base and J by 6 bases, with 6 bases of the junction left unmatched.

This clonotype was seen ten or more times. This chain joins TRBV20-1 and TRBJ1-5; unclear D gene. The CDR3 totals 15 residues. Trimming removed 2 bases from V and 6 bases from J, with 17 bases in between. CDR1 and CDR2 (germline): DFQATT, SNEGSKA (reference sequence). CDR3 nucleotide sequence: TGCAGTGCTAGAAACCCGGACCTCTTTGCTCAGCCCCAGCATTTT. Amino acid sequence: CSARNPDLFAQPQHF.

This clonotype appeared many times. CDR3 nucleotide sequence: TGCGCCAGCAGCCAGGGGCAGAGTAGCAATCAGCCCCAGCATTTT. Amino acid sequence: CASSQGQSSNQPQHF. The chain recombines TRBV4-1 with TRBJ1-5, with a tentative D call TRBD1 (5 bases). V dropped 3 bases and J dropped 0 bases, with 9 bases sitting between them. This CDR3 is built from 15 residues. Germline V gene sequence: CDR1 MGHRA, CDR2 YSYEKL.

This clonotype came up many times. The CDR3 region is CASSPRDRDSPLHF. CDR3 DNA: TGTGCCAGCAGTCCCAGGGATCGAGATTCACCCCTCCACTTT. This sequence joins TRBV6-1 and TRBJ1-6, with D maybe TRBD1 (5 bases). Germline values: CDR1 MNHNS, CDR2 SASEGT. V lost 5 bases, J lost 8 bases, and 13 bases lay in between. The CDR3 runs 14 residues.

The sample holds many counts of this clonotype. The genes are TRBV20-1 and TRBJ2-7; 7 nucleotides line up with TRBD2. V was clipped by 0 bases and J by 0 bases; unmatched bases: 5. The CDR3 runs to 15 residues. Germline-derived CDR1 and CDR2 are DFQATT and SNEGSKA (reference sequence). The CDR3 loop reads CSARDWGGSSYEQYF. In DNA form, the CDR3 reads TGCAGTGCTAGAGATTGGGGCGGGAGCTCCTACGAGCAGTACTTC.

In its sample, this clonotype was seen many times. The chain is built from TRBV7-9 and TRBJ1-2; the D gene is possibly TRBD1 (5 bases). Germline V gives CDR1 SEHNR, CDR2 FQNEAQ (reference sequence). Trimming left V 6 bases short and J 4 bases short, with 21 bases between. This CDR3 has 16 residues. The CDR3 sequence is CASRYGQTTVGYGYTF. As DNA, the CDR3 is TGTGCCAGCAGATACGGACAAACGACTGTGGGCTATGGCTACACCTTC.

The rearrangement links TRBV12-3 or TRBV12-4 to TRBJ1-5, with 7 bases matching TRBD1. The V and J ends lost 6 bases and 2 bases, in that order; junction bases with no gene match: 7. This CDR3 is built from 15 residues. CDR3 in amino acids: CASSLTGLGNQPQHF. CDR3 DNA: TGTGCCAGCAGCCTGACAGGGTTGGGCAATCAGCCCCAGCATTTT.

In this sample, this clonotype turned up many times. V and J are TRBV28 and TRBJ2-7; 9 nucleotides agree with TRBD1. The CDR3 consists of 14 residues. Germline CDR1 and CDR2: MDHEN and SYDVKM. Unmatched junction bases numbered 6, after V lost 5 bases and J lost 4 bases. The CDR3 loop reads CASSLPGQGYEQYF. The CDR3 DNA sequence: TGTGCCAGCAGTCTACCGGGACAGGGTTACGAGCAGTACTTC.

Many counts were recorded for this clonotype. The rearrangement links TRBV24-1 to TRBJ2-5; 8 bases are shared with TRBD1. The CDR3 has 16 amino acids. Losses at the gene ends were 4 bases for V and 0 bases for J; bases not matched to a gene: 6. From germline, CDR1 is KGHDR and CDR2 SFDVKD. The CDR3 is CATSEKGTGHQETQYF. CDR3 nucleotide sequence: TGTGCCACCAGTGAAAAAGGGACAGGCCACCAAGAGACCCAGTACTTC.

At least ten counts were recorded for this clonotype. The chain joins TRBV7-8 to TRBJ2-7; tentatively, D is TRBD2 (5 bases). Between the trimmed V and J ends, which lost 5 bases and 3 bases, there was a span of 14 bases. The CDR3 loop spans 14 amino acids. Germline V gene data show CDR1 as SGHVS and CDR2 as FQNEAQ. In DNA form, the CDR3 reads TGTGCCAGCAGCCAACCGGGATTACACTACGAGCAGTACTTC. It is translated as CASSQPGLHYEQYF.

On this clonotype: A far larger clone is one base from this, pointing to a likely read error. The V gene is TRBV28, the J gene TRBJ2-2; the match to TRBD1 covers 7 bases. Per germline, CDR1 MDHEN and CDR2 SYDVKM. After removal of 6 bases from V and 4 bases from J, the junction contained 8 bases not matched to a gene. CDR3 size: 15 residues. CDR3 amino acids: CASSAGTVATGELFF. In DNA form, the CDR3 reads TGTGCCAGCAGCGCTGGGACAGTTGCCACCGGGGAGCTGTTTTTT.

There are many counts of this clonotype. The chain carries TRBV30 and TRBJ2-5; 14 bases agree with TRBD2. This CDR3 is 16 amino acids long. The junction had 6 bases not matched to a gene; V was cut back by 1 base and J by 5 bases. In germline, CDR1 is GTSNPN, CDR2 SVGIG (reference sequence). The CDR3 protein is CAWSAGTSGSRETQYF. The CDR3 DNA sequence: TGTGCCTGGAGTGCCGGGACTAGCGGGAGTAGGGAGACCCAGTACTTC.

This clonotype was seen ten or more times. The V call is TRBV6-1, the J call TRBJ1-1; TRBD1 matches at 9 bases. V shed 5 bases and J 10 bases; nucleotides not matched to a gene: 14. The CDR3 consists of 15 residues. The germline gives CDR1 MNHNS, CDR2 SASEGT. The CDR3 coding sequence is TGTGCCAGCAGTCAGGGACAGGGTTCTGCCAGGGTAGCTTTCTTT. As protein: CASSQGQGSARVAFF.